This T cell receptor beta chain was retrieved from a study of CD8 T cells in Susac syndrome. Study-wide background: Patients with Susac syndrome were therapy-naive, on corticosteroids, or on intravenous immunoglobulin alone at blood draw. Notes on the study in general: The CD4+ T cell repertoires from Susac syndrome exhibited no clonal expansion.

Turning to this clonotype: Its antigen is as yet unknown.

From blood CD8+ and CD4+ T cells, TCR beta sequences were generated. Random hexamers served to reverse transcribe about 0.45 to 1 ug RNA. TCRdb re-derived calls from the immunoSEQ multiplex PCR reads in MiXCR, one entry per CDR3 protein. The repertoire holds under 200,000 distinct CDR3 sequences, approximately 95% seen once, with approximately 0.12% in the top ten. Trimming removed 7 bases at V and 5 bases at J, with 15 bases between. The CDR3 sequence is 13 residues long. This sequence joins TRBV12-3 or TRBV12-4 and TRBJ2-7, with TRBD1 as a possible D gene (5 bases). The source of this sequence is a human donor with Susac syndrome. Input material: CD4+ T cells from PBMCs. In DNA, the CDR3 is TGTGCCAGCACCTTGACCCAGGGCCACGAGCAGTACTTC. This gives the protein CASTLTQGHEQYF.